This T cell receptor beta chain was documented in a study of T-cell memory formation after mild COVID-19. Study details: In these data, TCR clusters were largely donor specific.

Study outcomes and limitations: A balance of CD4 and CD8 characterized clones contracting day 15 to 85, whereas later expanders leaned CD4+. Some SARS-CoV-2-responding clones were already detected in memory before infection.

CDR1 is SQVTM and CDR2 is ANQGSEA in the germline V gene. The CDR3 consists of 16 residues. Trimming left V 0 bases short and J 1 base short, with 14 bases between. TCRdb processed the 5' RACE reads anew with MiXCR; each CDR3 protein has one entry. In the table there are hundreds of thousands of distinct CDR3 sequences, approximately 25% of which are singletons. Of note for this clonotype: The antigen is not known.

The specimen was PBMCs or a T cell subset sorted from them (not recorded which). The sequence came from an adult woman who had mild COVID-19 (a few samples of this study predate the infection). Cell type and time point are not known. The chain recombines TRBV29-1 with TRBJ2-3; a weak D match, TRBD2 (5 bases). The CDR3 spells CSVEDSGRLGTDTQYF. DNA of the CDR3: TGCAGCGTTGAAGATTCGGGAAGGCTAGGCACAGATACGCAGTATTTT.